Below are 14 T cell receptor beta chains sequenced from a single sample in a study of shared clonotypes between healthy human individuals (TCRdb year 2020). CD8 naive samples consisted of CD45RO-negative cells that were positively selected for CCR7, yielding a CD45RA+CCR7+ population without TemRA cells. The library relied on the immunoSEQ multiplex PCR assay. As stored in TCRdb, this immuneACCESS dataset retains in-frame rearrangements with V and J assigned. A fraction of the clones does not appear; measured against another copy, unresolved V genes explain less than half of the discrepancy, and the remainder lacks a known reason. The sample contains about 2 million clones, just under 95% of them found a single time. The top ten hold 0.85% to 1.3% of the sample. The sample comprised naive CD8+ T cells sorted from blood. The intended sense of this specimen's cell subset or site label: CD45RA+CCR7+. The receptors derive from a man aged 18 to 29 in good health.

J is TRBJ2-2 and V is TRBV13, with 10 positions matching TRBD1. Trimming took 2 bases from V and 3 from J; bases not matched to a gene: 9. CDR1 PRHDT and CDR2 FYEKMQ come from the germline V gene (reference sequence). The CDR3 extends over 18 amino acids. The CDR3 is CASSLSAGQGPDTGELFF. DNA of the CDR3: TGTGCCAGCAGCTTATCCGCGGGACAGGGGCCCGACACCGGGGAGCTGTTTTTT.

V usage is TRBV5-4 and J usage is TRBJ2-7, with 11 positions matching TRBD2. V was clipped by 3 bases and J by 3 bases; unmatched bases: 5. The CDR3 spans 15 residues. Germline V lookup: CDR1 SGHNT, CDR2 YYREEE (reference sequence). The CDR3 reads CASSWETSGDYEQYF. CDR3 DNA sequence: TGTGCCAGCAGCTGGGAGACTAGCGGGGACTACGAGCAGTACTTC.

The CDR3: CASSLDETFRGNTEAFF. CDR3 sequence (DNA): TGTGCCAGCAGCTTAGACGAGACATTCCGTGGCAACACTGAAGCTTTCTTT. The chain employs TRBV13 and TRBJ1-1; D gene ambiguous. V was shortened by 1 base and J by 2 bases, with 17 bases between the two germline ends. The CDR3 has 17 residues. Germline V lookup: CDR1 PRHDT, CDR2 FYEKMQ (reference sequence).

The chain carries TRBV7-9 and TRBJ1-1; D uncertain. Germline V gene data show CDR1 as SEHNR and CDR2 as FQNEAQ (reference sequence). Trimming took off 1 base at V and 11 bases at J, with 8 bases between the two ends. The CDR3 consists of 11 residues. CDR3 sequence (DNA): TGTGCCAGCAGCTTAGGGGTTGGGGCTTTCTTT. Residues: CASSLGVGAFF.

This clone is a singleton in its sample. This chain links TRBV9 with TRBJ1-6; D remains ambiguous. V lost 0 bases and J 7 bases, leaving 11 bases between the germline ends. The CDR3 is 15 residues long. The V gene's germline CDR1 is SGDLS and CDR2 YYNGEE. This CDR3 is CASSVATAPNSPLHF. The DNA for the CDR3 is TGTGCCAGCAGCGTAGCAACCGCTCCCAATTCACCCCTCCACTTT.

In its sample, this clone was seen once. The V and J genes are TRBV2 and TRBJ2-5; D not resolved. This CDR3 region has 14 residues. The germline V gene encodes CDR1 SNHLY and CDR2 FYNNEI. V lost 1 base and J lost 0, with 6 bases in between. As DNA, the CDR3 is TGTGCCAGCAGTGAAGTGCACTACCAAGAGACCCAGTACTTC. Translating it yields CASSEVHYQETQYF.

This chain uses TRBV4-1 with TRBJ2-4, with TRBD2 matching over 7 bases. The J segment lost 7 bases and the V segment lost 6 bases, leaving 6 bases of the junction unmatched. Germline V gene sequence: CDR1 MGHRA, CDR2 YSYEKL. There are 13 residues in the CDR3. In DNA form, the CDR3 reads TGCGCCAGCAGTAGGCGGGAGTCCAACATTCAGTACTTC. This translates into CASSRRESNIQYF.

About this clone itself: Within the sample, other DNA sequences also encode this same CDR3. The chain employs TRBV19 and TRBJ2-2; no definite D call. Trimming removed 3 bases at V and 3 bases at J, with 8 bases between. CDR3 length: 14 residues. Germline V gene data show CDR1 as LNHDA and CDR2 as SQIVND (reference sequence). The CDR3 DNA follows: TGTGCCAGTAGTATCGTGGGGTACACCGGGGAGCTGTTTTTT. Translating gives CASSIVGYTGELFF.

The chain combines TRBV13 with TRBJ1-1; D gene unclear. The CDR3 is made up of 13 amino acids. Trimming removed 0 bases at V and 6 bases at J, with 8 bases between. Germline V gene data show CDR1 as PRHDT and CDR2 as FYEKMQ (reference sequence). The CDR3 bases are TGTGCCAGCAGCTTAGGTTCCGCTCCTGAAGCTTTCTTT. Encoded protein: CASSLGSAPEAFF. Looking up the rest from reference TRBV13 and TRBJ1-1 gives the full variable domain: AAGVIQSPRHLIKEKRETATLKCYPIPRHDTVYWYQQGPGQDPQFLISFYEKMQSDKGSIPDRFSAQQFSDYHSELNMSSLELGDSALYFCASSLGSAPEAFFGQGTRLTVV.

This rearrangement joins TRBV9 to TRBJ2-3; D remains unclear. The CDR3 totals 16 residues. V was cut by 0 bases and J by 5 bases, with 16 bases left in between. Germline values: CDR1 SGDLS, CDR2 YYNGEE. CDR3 sequence: CASSVEASPIGDTQYF. CDR3 nucleotide sequence: TGTGCCAGCAGCGTAGAGGCCAGCCCAATTGGAGATACGCAGTATTTT.

This sequence joins TRBV27 and TRBJ2-3; D not resolved. The V end lost 8 bases, the J end lost 2 bases, and 5 bases lay between the germline ends. This CDR3 is built from 11 residues. From germline, CDR1 is MNHEY and CDR2 SMNVEV (reference sequence). The CDR3 here is CASRATDTQYF. CDR3 bases: TGTGCCAGCCGAGCCACAGATACGCAGTATTTT.

This sequence joins TRBV2 and TRBJ2-7; D not certain. The CDR3 runs to 14 residues. The V gene lost 3 bases and the J gene lost 0 bases, with 9 bases spanning the gap. Germline-derived CDR1 and CDR2 are SNHLY and FYNNEI. The CDR3 region has the DNA TGTGCCAGCAGTGACACAGCTAGCTCCTACGAGCAGTACTTC. Translating gives CASSDTASSYEQYF.

This chain links TRBV6-6 with TRBJ2-7; maybe TRBD2 (7 bases). The ends were cut back, 10 bases at V and 2 bases at J, with 15 bases in the middle. Germline loops: CDR1 MNHNY, CDR2 SVGAGI (reference sequence). The CDR3 extends over 13 amino acids. The CDR3 DNA follows: TGTGCCACACTGGGCGGGGGCACCTACGAGCAGTACTTC. It encodes CATLGGGTYEQYF.

The chain combines TRBV6-1 with TRBJ2-7; D possibly matches TRBD1 or TRBD2 (7 bases each). This CDR3 spans 15 amino acids. CDR1 and CDR2 from the germline V gene are MNHNS and SASEGT. Trimming removed 4 bases from V and 5 bases from J, with 18 bases in between. The CDR3 bases are TGTGCCAGCAGTGTGGGGAGGGGGCAGCAAGACGAGCAGTACTTC. As protein: CASSVGRGQQDEQYF.